The TCR beta chain described here comes from a study of shared clonotypes between healthy human individuals. At a deep level, the assay was run. Only in-frame clones appear in the TCRdb table, and some are missing; sequencing was by immunoSEQ multiplex PCR. The sample consists of approximately 2.5 million clones, roughly 93% of them appearing once. Study-level results: Donor clonotype sharing was expected to depend on sequencing depth. Investigators collected only blood, and repertoires in tissues likely differ. Memory subsets had estimated richness that was generally smaller than that of naive subsets.

Of note for this clone: The antigen remains undetermined.

Deletions cut 4 bases from V and 7 bases from J, with 11 bases between. This CDR3 spans 13 amino acids. Germline V gene lookup returns CDR1 SNHLY and CDR2 FYNNEI. The sequenced sample consisted of naive CD4+ T cells from PBMCs. Specified subset: CD45RA+ positively selected. This TCR was recovered from a man aged 18 to 30 in good health. Some clones in this sample may be carry-over from other donors' samples. The chain carries TRBV2 and TRBJ1-5, with D possibly TRBD1 on 6 matching bases. The CDR3 spells CASSVSGAQPQHF. The CDR3 nucleotides read TGTGCCAGCAGTGTGTCGGGGGCGCAGCCCCAGCATTTT. Full variable domain (missing parts from reference TRBV2 and TRBJ1-5): EPEVTQTPSHQVTQMGQEVILRCVPISNHLYFYWYRQILGQKVEFLVSFYNNEISEKSEIFDDQFSVERPDGSNFTLKIRSTKLEDSAMYFCASSVSGAQPQHFGDGTRLSIL.